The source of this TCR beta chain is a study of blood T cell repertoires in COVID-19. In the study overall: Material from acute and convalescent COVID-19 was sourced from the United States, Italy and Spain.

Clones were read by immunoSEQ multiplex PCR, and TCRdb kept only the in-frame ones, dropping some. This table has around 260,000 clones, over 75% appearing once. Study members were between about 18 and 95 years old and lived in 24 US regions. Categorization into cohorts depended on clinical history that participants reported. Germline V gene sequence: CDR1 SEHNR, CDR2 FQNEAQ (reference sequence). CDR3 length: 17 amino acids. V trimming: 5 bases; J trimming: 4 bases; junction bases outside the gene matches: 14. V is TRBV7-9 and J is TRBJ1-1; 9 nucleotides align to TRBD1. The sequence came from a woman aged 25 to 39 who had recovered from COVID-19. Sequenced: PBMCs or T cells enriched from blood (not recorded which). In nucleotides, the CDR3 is TGTGCCAGCAGCCGCCGTGGGACAGGGATTTCTTCCACTGAAGCTTTCTTT. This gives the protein CASSRRGTGISSTEAFF.